A single sample gave rise to the 17 T cell receptor beta chains below, sequenced in a study of memory CD4+ T cells and cytomegalovirus serostatus. Only in-frame clones appear in the TCRdb table, and some are missing; sequencing was by immunoSEQ multiplex PCR. This sample has about 75,000 clones, with around 82% found just once. Single viable CD3+CD4+CD8-CD45RO+ cells were sorted as the memory CD4+ T cells. Source material: memory CD4+ T cells from blood. The receptor source for this set is an adult in good health and CMV-seropositive.

The V call is TRBV19, the J call TRBJ1-1; a weak D match, TRBD1 (5 bases). From germline, CDR1 is LNHDA and CDR2 SQIVND (reference sequence). The CDR3 contains 12 residues. V lost 2 bases and J lost 9, with 10 bases in between. CDR3 DNA: TGTGCCAGTAGTATACCAGGGAATAAAGCTTTCTTT. It translates to CASSIPGNKAFF.

This chain links TRBV5-8 with TRBJ2-2; TRBD1 aligns across 9 bases. The CDR3 contains 14 residues. V was pared by 8 bases and J by 6 bases, with 8 bases of the junction left unmatched. Germline-derived CDR1 and CDR2 are SGHTS and YDEGEE. This chain's CDR3 is CASDTGGWAGELFF. DNA of the CDR3: TGTGCCAGTGATACAGGGGGCTGGGCCGGGGAGCTGTTTTTT.

In this sample, this clone turned up a few times. The chain links TRBV5-1 to TRBJ1-3; D gene uncertain. Germline V CDR1 and CDR2: SGHRS, YFSETQ. The CDR3 is made up of 14 amino acids. The V and J ends lost 7 bases and 6 bases respectively, with 17 bases between them. CDR3 in DNA: TGCGCCAGCCTCAAGCGGACTCCGGAAAACACCATATATTTT. As protein: CASLKRTPENTIYF.

The chain uses TRBV7-2 and TRBJ1-4, with a possible D match to TRBD1 (5 bases). V was shortened by 5 bases and J by 0 bases, with 13 bases between the two germline ends. Per germline, CDR1 SGHTA and CDR2 FQGNSA. The CDR3 loop spans 16 amino acids. In nucleotides, the CDR3 is TGTGCCAGCAGCCCACTGGGGGGGGCAACTAATGAAAAACTGTTTTTT. Residues: CASSPLGGATNEKLFF.

The chain uses TRBV2 and TRBJ1-5; D ambiguous. Germline-derived CDR1 and CDR2 are SNHLY and FYNNEI. The CDR3 is 12 amino acids. V lost 8 bases and J 1 base, leaving 6 bases between the germline ends. The CDR3 spells CASGESNQPQHF. CDR3 nucleotide sequence: TGTGCCAGCGGGGAAAGCAATCAGCCCCAGCATTTT.

The chain couples TRBV5-6 to TRBJ2-3; no reliable D call. V lost 0 bases and J lost 3, with 11 bases in between. The CDR3 is 15 residues long. Germline CDR1 and CDR2: SGHDT and YYEEEE. CDR3 loop: CASSLGGMETDTQYF. In DNA, the CDR3 is TGTGCCAGCAGCTTGGGGGGTATGGAGACAGATACGCAGTATTTT.

The chain uses TRBV13 and TRBJ1-3, with TRBD1 matching 7 bases. The CDR3 runs to 13 residues. The germline V gene has CDR1 PRHDT and CDR2 FYEKMQ (reference sequence). The V segment lost 5 bases and the J segment 9 bases; nucleotides outside the gene matches: 7. CDR3 DNA: TGTGCCAGCAGCCCGGGACAGTGGGGCACCATATATTTT. It encodes CASSPGQWGTIYF.

This chain joins TRBV7-6 and TRBJ1-1, with D perhaps matching TRBD1 (6 bases). CDR1 and CDR2 from the germline V gene are SGHVS and FNYEAQ. The length of the CDR3 is 19 residues. Trimming stripped 0 bases from V and 0 bases from J, with 20 bases between. The CDR3 bases are TGTGCCAGCAGCTTAGCCGGAGACAGGCTAGGGGTCATGAACACTGAAGCTTTCTTT. Its protein product is CASSLAGDRLGVMNTEAFF.

This clone was seen a handful of times. The CDR3 bases are TGTGCCAGCAGTATATACACTGAAGCTTTCTTT. Translation gives CASSIYTEAFF. The chain combines TRBV6-1 with TRBJ1-1; D unclear. Trimming cost V 5 bases and J 3 bases, with 4 bases left between them. CDR1 MNHNS and CDR2 SASEGT come from the germline V gene. This CDR3 spans 11 amino acids.

This rearrangement joins TRBV21-1 to TRBJ1-4. TRBV21-1 is a documented pseudogene. CDR3 length equals 14 residues. CDR3 loop: CATNPRAGDEKLFF. DNA for the CDR3: TGTGCCACTAACCCTAGGGCGGGGGATGAAAAACTGTTTTTT.

This rearrangement joins TRBV27 to TRBJ1-3; 9 nucleotides line up with TRBD1. This CDR3 region has 13 residues. CDR1 is MNHEY and CDR2 is SMNVEV in the germline V gene (reference sequence). V lost 5 bases, J lost 8 bases, and 4 bases stayed unmatched. CDR3 protein: CASSGTGLHTIYF. The CDR3 DNA follows: TGTGCCAGCAGTGGGACAGGGCTCCACACCATATATTTT.

The chain employs TRBV5-6 and TRBJ1-3, with D uncertain. V was shortened by 0 bases and J by 10 bases, with 11 bases between the two germline ends. CDR1 and CDR2 (germline): SGHDT, YYEEEE. The CDR3 covers 13 residues. As DNA, the CDR3 is TGTGCCAGCAGCTTGGTCATACGTGGGACCATATATTTT. As protein: CASSLVIRGTIYF.

The V gene is TRBV4-1, the J gene TRBJ1-2; unclear D gene. The V end was cut by 3 bases, the J end by 7 bases, with 9 bases between. The CDR3 consists of 12 residues. Germline V lookup: CDR1 MGHRA, CDR2 YSYEKL. The DNA of the CDR3 is TGCGCCAGCAGCCATTTCACTGGTGGCTACACCTTC. Its translation: CASSHFTGGYTF.

This chain uses TRBV30 with TRBJ2-1, with D possibly matching TRBD2 (6 bases). Germline V gene lookup returns CDR1 GTSNPN and CDR2 SVGIG (reference sequence). This CDR3 contains 14 residues. Trimming took off 4 bases at V and 9 bases at J, with 19 bases between the two ends. The DNA of the CDR3 is TGTGCCTGGAATAAACAGGTCGACGGGGGTGAGCAGTTCTTC. Its translation is CAWNKQVDGGEQFF. Full variable domain (missing parts from reference TRBV30 and TRBJ2-1): SQTIHQWPATLVQPVGSPLSLECTVEGTSNPNLYWYRQAAGRGLQLLFYSVGIGQISSEVPQNLSASRPQDRQFILSSKKLLLSDSGFYLCAWNKQVDGGEQFFGPGTRLTVL.

The chain links TRBV5-4 to TRBJ1-2, with no clear D. Germline V lookup: CDR1 SGHNT, CDR2 YYREEE (reference sequence). V was clipped by 0 bases and J by 9 bases, with 9 bases between them. This CDR3 has 12 amino acids. This chain's CDR3 is CASSLEVGRYTF. The CDR3 DNA reads TGTGCCAGCAGCTTGGAGGTCGGACGCTACACCTTC.

This rearrangement joins TRBV6-1 to TRBJ1-4; D possibly corresponds to TRBD1 (6 bases). CDR1 and CDR2 from the germline V gene are MNHNS and SASEGT. V lost 10 bases and J lost 5, with 14 bases in between. This CDR3 comprises 13 residues. The CDR3 sequence is CATLRGLNEKLFF. The DNA of the CDR3 is TGTGCCACGCTCAGGGGATTAAATGAAAAACTGTTTTTT.

The chain links TRBV19 to TRBJ1-5; D is possibly TRBD1 (5 bases). Trimming cost V 6 bases and J 0 bases, with 12 bases left between them. The CDR3 totals 15 residues. The germline V gene has CDR1 LNHDA and CDR2 SQIVND (reference sequence). The CDR3 DNA is TGTGCCAGTAGGGCGGGGACCGCTAGCAATCAGCCCCAGCATTTT. Protein sequence: CASRAGTASNQPQHF.